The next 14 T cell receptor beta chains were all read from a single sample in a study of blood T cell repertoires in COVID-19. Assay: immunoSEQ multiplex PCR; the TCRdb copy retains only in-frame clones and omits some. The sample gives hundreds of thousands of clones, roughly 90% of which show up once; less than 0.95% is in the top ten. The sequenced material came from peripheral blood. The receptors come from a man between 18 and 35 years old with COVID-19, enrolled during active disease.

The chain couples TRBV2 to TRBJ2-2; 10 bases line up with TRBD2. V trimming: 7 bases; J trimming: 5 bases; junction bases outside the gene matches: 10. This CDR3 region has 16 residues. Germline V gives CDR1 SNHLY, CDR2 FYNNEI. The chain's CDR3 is CASKREGLLGTGELFF. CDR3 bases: TGTGCCAGCAAGCGGGAGGGCCTTCTTGGTACCGGGGAGCTGTTTTTT.

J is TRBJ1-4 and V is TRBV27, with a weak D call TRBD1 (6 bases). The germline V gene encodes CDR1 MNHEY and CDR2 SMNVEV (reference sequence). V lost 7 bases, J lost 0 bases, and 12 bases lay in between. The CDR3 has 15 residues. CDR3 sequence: CASKSRTATNEKLFF. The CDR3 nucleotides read TGTGCCAGCAAATCCAGGACAGCAACTAATGAAAAACTGTTTTTT.

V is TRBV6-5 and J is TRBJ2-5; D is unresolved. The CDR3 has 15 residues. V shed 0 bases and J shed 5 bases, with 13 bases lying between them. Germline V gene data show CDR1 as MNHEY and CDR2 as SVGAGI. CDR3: CASSYSYLDSETQYF. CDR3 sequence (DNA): TGTGCCAGCAGTTACTCCTATCTAGATAGCGAGACCCAGTACTTC.

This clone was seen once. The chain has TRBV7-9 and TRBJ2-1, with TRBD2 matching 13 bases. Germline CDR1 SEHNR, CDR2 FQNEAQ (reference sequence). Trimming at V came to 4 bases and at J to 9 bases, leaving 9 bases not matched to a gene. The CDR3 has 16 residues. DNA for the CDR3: TGTGCCAGCAGCTCAGGGACTAGCGGGAAAAGAGGTGAGCAGTTCTTC. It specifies CASSSGTSGKRGEQFF. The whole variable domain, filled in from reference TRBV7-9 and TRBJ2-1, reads DTGVSQNPRHKITKRGQNVTFRCDPISEHNRLYWYRQTLGQGPEFLTYFQNEAQLEKSRLLSDRFSAERPKGSFSTLEIQRTEQGDSAMYLCASSSGTSGKRGEQFFGPGTRLTVL.

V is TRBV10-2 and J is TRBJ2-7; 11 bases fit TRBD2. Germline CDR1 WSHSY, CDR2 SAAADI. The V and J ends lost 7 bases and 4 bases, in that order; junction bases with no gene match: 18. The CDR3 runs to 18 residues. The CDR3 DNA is TGCGCCAGCACCCCGGGGGTAGCGGGAGGGTTTCTTCGGTACGAGCAGTACTTC. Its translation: CASTPGVAGGFLRYEQYF.

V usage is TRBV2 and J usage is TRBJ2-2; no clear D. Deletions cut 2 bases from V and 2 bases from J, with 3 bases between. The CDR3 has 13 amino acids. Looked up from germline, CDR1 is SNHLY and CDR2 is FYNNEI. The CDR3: CASSETNTGELFF. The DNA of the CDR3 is TGTGCCAGCAGTGAAACTAACACCGGGGAGCTGTTTTTT.

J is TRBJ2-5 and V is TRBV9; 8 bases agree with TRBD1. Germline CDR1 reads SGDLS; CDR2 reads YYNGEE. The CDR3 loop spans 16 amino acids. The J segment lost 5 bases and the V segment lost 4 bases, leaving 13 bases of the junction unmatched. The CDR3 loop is CASSITYDRGRETQYF. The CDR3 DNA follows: TGTGCCAGCAGCATTACTTACGACAGGGGCAGGGAGACCCAGTACTTC.

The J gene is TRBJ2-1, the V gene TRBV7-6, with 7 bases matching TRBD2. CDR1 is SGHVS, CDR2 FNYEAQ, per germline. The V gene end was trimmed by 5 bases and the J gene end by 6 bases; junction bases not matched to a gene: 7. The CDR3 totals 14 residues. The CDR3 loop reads CASSPWEGVNEQFF. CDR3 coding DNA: TGTGCCAGCAGCCCCTGGGAGGGCGTCAATGAGCAGTTCTTC.

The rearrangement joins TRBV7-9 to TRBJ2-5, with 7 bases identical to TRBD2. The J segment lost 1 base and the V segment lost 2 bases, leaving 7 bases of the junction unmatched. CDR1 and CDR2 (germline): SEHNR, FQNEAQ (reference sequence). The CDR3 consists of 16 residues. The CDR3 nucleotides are TGTGCCAGCAGCTTATTAAGGGACTACCTCCAAGAGACCCAGTACTTC. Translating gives CASSLLRDYLQETQYF.

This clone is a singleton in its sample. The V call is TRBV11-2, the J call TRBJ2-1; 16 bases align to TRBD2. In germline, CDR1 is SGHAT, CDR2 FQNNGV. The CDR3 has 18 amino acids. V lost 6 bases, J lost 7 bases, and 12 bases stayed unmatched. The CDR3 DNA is TGTGCCAGCAGTTCACTTGGGACTAGCGGGAGGGCCCAGAATGAGCAGTTCTTC. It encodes CASSSLGTSGRAQNEQFF. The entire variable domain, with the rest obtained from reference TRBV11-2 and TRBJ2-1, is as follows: EAGVAQSPRYKIIEKRQSVAFWCNPISGHATLYWYQQILGQGPKLLIQFQNNGVVDDSQLPKDRFSAERLKGVDSTLKIQPAKLEDSAVYLCASSSLGTSGRAQNEQFFGPGTRLTVL.

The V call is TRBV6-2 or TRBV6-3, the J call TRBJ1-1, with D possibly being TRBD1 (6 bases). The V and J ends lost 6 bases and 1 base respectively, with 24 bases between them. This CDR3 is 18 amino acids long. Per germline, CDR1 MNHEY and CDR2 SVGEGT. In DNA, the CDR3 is TGTGCCAGCAGCAAAGGGGGGGGCCGGAGTATTGGGAACACTGAAGCTTTCTTT. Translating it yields CASSKGGGRSIGNTEAFF.

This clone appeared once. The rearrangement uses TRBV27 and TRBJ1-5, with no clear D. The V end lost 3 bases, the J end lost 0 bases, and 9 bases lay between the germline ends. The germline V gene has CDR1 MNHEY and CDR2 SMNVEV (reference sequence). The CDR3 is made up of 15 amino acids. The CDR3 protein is CASSLRVNSNQPQHF. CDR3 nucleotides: TGTGCCAGCAGTTTGAGGGTTAATAGCAATCAGCCCCAGCATTTT.

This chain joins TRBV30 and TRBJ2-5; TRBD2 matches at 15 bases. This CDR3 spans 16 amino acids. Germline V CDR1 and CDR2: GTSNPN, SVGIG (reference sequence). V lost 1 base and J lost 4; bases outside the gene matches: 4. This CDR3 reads CAWSALGLAGGETQYF. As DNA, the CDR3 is TGTGCCTGGAGTGCCTTGGGACTAGCGGGAGGAGAGACCCAGTACTTC.

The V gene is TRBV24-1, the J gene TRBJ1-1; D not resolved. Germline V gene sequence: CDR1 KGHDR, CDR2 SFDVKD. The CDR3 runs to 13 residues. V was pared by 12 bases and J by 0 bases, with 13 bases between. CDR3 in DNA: TGTGCCCGAGGCGGAGTTATGAACACTGAAGCTTTCTTT. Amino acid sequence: CARGGVMNTEAFF.